What follows are 16 T cell receptor beta chains derived from one specimen sequenced in a study of vaccination and CD4 T cells after COVID-19. For these TCRs, the target antigens are not known. Sample treatment: approximately nine-day PBMC culture with coronavirus spike peptide pools or control peptides (ViraFEST assay). Scientists ran DNA taken from cultured CD4+ T cells through the Oncomine TCR Beta short-read assay for sequencing. TCRdb used MiXCR to reprocess the PCR reads, holding one entry per CDR3 protein. Of about 3,700 distinct CDR3 sequences in the sample, around 20% are singletons; the top ten hold about a fifth. Sequenced input: CD4+ T cells from blood, cultured in vitro. The source of these receptors is a human donor who had recovered from COVID-19.

V usage is TRBV29-1 and J usage is TRBJ2-3; D might be TRBD2 (6 bases). The CDR3 is 13 residues long. V lost 1 base, J lost 3 bases, and 8 bases lay in between. Germline values: CDR1 SQVTM, CDR2 ANQGSEA. The CDR3 spells CSVEVGGTDTQYF. The CDR3 nucleotides read TGCAGCGTTGAAGTTGGGGGGACAGATACGCAGTATTTT.

The chain recombines TRBV11-1 with TRBJ1-1; D ambiguous. This CDR3 has 13 residues. Germline lookup yields CDR1 SGHAT and CDR2 FQDESV (reference sequence). Trimming left V 6 bases short and J 1 base short, with 9 bases between. CDR3 sequence: CASRLLSNTEAFF. The DNA for the CDR3 is TGTGCCAGCAGGCTACTCTCGAACACTGAAGCTTTCTTT.

This clonotype appeared a few times. The chain joins TRBV7-9 to TRBJ1-4; D gene uncertain. Per germline, CDR1 SEHNR and CDR2 FQNEAQ (reference sequence). The CDR3 sequence is 12 residues long. V was pared by 7 bases and J by 8 bases, with 11 bases between. CDR3 sequence reads: CASIGRREKLFF. The CDR3, as DNA: TGTGCCAGCATAGGACGAAGGGAAAAACTGTTTTTT.

In its sample, this clonotype is medium-sized. This chain connects TRBV4-1 to TRBJ1-5, with D possibly being TRBD1 (6 bases). Trimming took off 0 bases at V and 4 bases at J, with 13 bases between the two ends. Germline V gene lookup returns CDR1 MGHRA and CDR2 YSYEKL. CDR3 length equals 16 residues. The CDR3 region has the DNA TGCGCCAGCAGCCAAGAAAGAGAACAGGGAAATCAGCCCCAGCATTTT. Protein: CASSQEREQGNQPQHF.

By share of the sample, this clonotype is medium-sized. The CDR3, as DNA: TGTGCCAGCAAGATAACGCAGGGCTACACCTTC. Amino acids: CASKITQGYTF. The V gene is TRBV2, the J gene TRBJ1-2, with D hard to call. V dropped 7 bases and J dropped 8 bases, with 11 bases sitting between them. The CDR3 consists of 11 residues. Per germline, CDR1 SNHLY and CDR2 FYNNEI.

This clonotype appeared a few times. This chain joins TRBV5-6 and TRBJ2-5, with D uncertain. Germline CDR1 is SGHDT and CDR2 is YYEEEE. This CDR3 comprises 11 residues. V lost 0 bases and J lost 3, with 0 bases in between. CDR3 in DNA: TGTGCCAGCAGCTTGGAAGAGACCCAGTACTTC. Encoded protein: CASSLEETQYF.

By proportion, this clonotype is medium-sized. The chain carries TRBV12-3 or TRBV12-4 and TRBJ2-3; D not certain. The length of the CDR3 is 13 residues. The V and J ends lost 6 bases and 0 bases respectively, with 7 bases between them. The CDR3 loop is CASSATSTDTQYF. CDR3 in DNA: TGTGCCAGCAGCGCTACTAGCACAGATACGCAGTATTTT.

V and J are TRBV18 and TRBJ2-3; D is uncertain. Germline loops: CDR1 KGHSH, CDR2 LQKENI. Trimming took off 0 bases at V and 1 base at J, with 5 bases between the two ends. This CDR3 comprises 14 residues. The DNA for the CDR3 is TGTGCCAGCTCACCACCATCTCGCACAGATACGCAGTATTTT. This encodes CASSPPSRTDTQYF.

The chain couples TRBV2 to TRBJ2-1; D ambiguous. Germline CDR1 reads SNHLY; CDR2 reads FYNNEI. V was trimmed by 10 bases and J by 2 bases, leaving 12 bases between them. The CDR3 is made up of 13 amino acids. The CDR3: CATKGRTYNEQFF. DNA of the CDR3: TGTGCCACCAAAGGACGCACCTACAATGAGCAGTTCTTC.

The gene calls are TRBV3-1 and TRBJ1-2; a weak D match, TRBD1 (5 bases). This CDR3 spans 14 amino acids. V was cut by 1 base and J by 7 bases, with 13 bases left in between. The germline V gene encodes CDR1 LGHDT and CDR2 YNNKEL (reference sequence). CDR3 in DNA: TGTGCCAGCAGCCAAGTGGCGGGGGATAGTGGCTACACCTTC. Its protein product is CASSQVAGDSGYTF.

This sequence joins TRBV12-3 or TRBV12-4 and TRBJ1-2; D is unresolved. Trimming shortened V by 6 bases and J by 0 bases, and 8 bases separated the two germline ends. The CDR3 loop spans 13 amino acids. CDR3 protein: CASRSTSNYGYTF. The CDR3, as DNA: TGTGCCAGCAGGTCGACATCTAACTATGGCTACACCTTC.

This clonotype was seen only a few times. The genes are TRBV27 and TRBJ1-6; D might be TRBD1 (6 bases). Germline-derived CDR1 and CDR2 are MNHEY and SMNVEV (reference sequence). The V and J ends lost 6 bases and 4 bases respectively, with 13 bases between them. There are 15 residues in the CDR3. CDR3: CASSQSGTYNSPLHF. CDR3 sequence (DNA): TGTGCCAGCAGCCAGTCCGGGACATATAATTCACCCCTCCACTTT.

This clonotype showed up just a few times. The chain carries TRBV10-3 and TRBJ1-1; D gene uncertain. Per the germline V gene, CDR1 is ENHRY and CDR2 is SYGVKD. Trimming took 4 bases from V and 1 from J, leaving 10 bases between them. The CDR3 runs to 14 residues. The CDR3 region has the DNA TGTGCCATCAGTGGGTCTTCGAGGAACACTGAAGCTTTCTTT. Translated, it gives CAISGSSRNTEAFF.

This clonotype was detected a few times. The CDR3 DNA reads TGTGCCAGCAGCTCCAGGGGGGCTAATGAAAAACTGTTTTTT. Its protein product is CASSSRGANEKLFF. The V and J genes are TRBV7-9 and TRBJ1-4; the match to TRBD1 covers 7 bases. Germline V CDR1 and CDR2: SEHNR, FQNEAQ (reference sequence). This CDR3 spans 14 amino acids. V lost 4 bases to trimming and J lost 3 bases; unmatched junction nucleotides: 2.

In its sample, this clonotype was seen a few times. The chain employs TRBV18 and TRBJ1-2; the D gene is possibly TRBD1 (5 bases). The CDR3 has 14 amino acids. Per the germline V gene, CDR1 is KGHSH and CDR2 is LQKENI. Trimming took 3 bases from V and 4 from J, leaving 12 bases between them. CDR3 sequence (DNA): TGTGCCAGCTCACCCACGCAGGGAGGCTATGGCTACACCTTC. It is translated as CASSPTQGGYGYTF.

The sample holds a few counts of this clonotype. This chain links TRBV30 with TRBJ2-7; a weak D match, TRBD2 (5 bases). CDR1 is GTSNPN, CDR2 SVGIG, per germline (reference sequence). The germline V and J ends were trimmed by 0 bases and 10 bases, with 16 bases remaining between them. CDR3 length: 13 amino acids. The CDR3: CAWSVGHNSEQYF. CDR3 DNA sequence: TGTGCCTGGAGTGTGGGCCACAATAGCGAACAGTACTTC.